The TCR beta chain described here comes from a study of identical twins. General observations from the study: Models underestimated how often monozygotic twins shared out-of-frame TCR alpha. Within beta out-of-frame sequences, the excess sharing observed between twins was weaker.

This clonotype has only a few counts. The target antigen is unknown. Everyone who gave samples was a healthy Caucasian. TCRdb passed the 5' RACE reads through MiXCR, listing each CDR3 protein once. Found here are 450,000 to 650,000 distinct CDR3 sequences, nearly 10% of them singletons; the top ten hold roughly 3.2%. This CDR3 has 15 residues. CDR1 and CDR2 from the germline V gene are SGHTA and FQGNSA. Trimming left V 5 bases short and J 2 bases short, with 12 bases between. Separately, the same data were catalogued under a study of yellow fever vaccine responses in identical twins.

The chain links TRBV7-2 to TRBJ2-2; D uncertain. The specimen was PBMCs. The receptor was isolated from a woman aged 18-30 years in good health. The DNA for the CDR3 is TGTGCCAGCAGCCTTCGCCAGACAAACACCGGGGAGCTGTTTTTT. This translates into CASSLRQTNTGELFF.